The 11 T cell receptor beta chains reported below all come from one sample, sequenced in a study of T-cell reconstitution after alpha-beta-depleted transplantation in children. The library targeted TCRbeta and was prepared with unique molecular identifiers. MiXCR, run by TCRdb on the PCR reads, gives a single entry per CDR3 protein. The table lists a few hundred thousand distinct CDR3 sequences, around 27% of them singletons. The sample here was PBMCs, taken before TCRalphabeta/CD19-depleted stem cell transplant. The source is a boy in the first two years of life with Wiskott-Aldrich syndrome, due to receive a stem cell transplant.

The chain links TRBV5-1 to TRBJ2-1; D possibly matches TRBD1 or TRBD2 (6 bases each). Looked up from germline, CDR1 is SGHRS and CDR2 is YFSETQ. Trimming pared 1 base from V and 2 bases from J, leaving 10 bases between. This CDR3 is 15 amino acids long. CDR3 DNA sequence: TGCGCCAGCAGCTTGCCGGAGGGGGCCTACAATGAGCAGTTCTTC. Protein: CASSLPEGAYNEQFF.

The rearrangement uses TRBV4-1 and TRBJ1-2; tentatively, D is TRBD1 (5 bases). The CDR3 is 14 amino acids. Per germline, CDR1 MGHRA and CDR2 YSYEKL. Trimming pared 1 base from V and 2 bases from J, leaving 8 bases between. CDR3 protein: CASSQAGGNYGYTF. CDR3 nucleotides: TGCGCCAGCAGCCAAGCCGGGGGAAACTATGGCTACACCTTC.

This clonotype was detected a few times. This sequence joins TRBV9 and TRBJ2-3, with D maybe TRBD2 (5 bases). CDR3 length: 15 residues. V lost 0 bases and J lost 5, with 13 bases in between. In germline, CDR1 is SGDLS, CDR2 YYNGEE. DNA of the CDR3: TGTGCCAGCAGCGTAGGGCCTAGCCCCAGAGATACGCAGTATTTT. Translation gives CASSVGPSPRDTQYF. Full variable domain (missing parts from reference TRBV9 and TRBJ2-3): DSGVTQTPKHLITATGQRVTLRCSPRSGDLSVYWYQQSLDQGLQFLIQYYNGEERAKGNILERFSAQQFPDLHSELNLSSLELGDSALYFCASSVGPSPRDTQYFGPGTRLTVL.

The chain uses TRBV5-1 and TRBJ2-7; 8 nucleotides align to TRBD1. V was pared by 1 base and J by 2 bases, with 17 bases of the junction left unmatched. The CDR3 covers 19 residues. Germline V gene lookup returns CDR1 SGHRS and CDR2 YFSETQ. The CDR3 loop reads CASSLKGLGQGALPYEQYF. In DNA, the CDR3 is TGCGCCAGCAGCTTGAAGGGCTTGGGGCAGGGGGCGCTGCCCTACGAGCAGTACTTC.

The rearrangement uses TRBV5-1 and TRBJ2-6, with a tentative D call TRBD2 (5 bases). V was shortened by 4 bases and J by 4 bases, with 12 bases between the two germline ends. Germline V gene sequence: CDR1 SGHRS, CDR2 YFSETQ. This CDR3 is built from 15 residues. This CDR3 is CASSPEGGGANVLTF. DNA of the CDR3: TGCGCCAGCAGCCCTGAGGGTGGCGGGGCCAACGTCCTGACTTTC.

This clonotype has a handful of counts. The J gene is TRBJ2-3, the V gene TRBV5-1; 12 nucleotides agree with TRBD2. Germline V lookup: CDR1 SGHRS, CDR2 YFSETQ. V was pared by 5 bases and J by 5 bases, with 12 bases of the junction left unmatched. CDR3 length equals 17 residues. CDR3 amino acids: CASSRTTSGRGKDTQYF. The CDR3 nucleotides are TGCGCCAGCAGTCGGACGACTAGCGGGAGAGGGAAAGATACGCAGTATTTT.

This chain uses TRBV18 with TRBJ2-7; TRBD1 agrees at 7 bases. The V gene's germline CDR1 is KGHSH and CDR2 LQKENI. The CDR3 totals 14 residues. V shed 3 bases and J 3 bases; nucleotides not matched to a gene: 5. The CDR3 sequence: CASSPGTVIYEQYF. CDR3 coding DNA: TGTGCCAGCTCACCTGGGACAGTTATCTACGAGCAGTACTTC.

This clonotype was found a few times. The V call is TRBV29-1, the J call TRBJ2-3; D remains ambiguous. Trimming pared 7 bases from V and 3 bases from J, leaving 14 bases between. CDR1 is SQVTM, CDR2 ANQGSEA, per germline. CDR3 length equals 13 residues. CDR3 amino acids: CSALEDRTDTQYF. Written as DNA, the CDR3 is TGCAGCGCTCTCGAGGACCGGACAGATACGCAGTATTTT.

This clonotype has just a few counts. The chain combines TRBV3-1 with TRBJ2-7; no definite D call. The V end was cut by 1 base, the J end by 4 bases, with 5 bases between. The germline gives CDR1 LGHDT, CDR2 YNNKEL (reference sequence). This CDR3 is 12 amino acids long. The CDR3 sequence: CASSQAQYEQYF. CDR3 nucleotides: TGTGCCAGCAGCCAAGCCCAATACGAGCAGTACTTC.

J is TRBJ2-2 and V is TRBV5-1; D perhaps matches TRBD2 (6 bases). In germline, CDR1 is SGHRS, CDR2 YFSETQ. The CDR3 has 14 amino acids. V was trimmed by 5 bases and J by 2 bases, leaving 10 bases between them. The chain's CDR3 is CASRLATNTGELFF. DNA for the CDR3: TGCGCCAGCAGACTAGCTACAAACACCGGGGAGCTGTTTTTT.

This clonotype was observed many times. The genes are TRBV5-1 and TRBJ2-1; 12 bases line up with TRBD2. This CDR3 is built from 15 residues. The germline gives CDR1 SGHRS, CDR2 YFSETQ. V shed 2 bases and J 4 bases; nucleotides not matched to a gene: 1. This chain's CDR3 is CASSFGLAGYNEQFF. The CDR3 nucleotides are TGCGCCAGCAGCTTCGGACTAGCGGGATACAATGAGCAGTTCTTC.